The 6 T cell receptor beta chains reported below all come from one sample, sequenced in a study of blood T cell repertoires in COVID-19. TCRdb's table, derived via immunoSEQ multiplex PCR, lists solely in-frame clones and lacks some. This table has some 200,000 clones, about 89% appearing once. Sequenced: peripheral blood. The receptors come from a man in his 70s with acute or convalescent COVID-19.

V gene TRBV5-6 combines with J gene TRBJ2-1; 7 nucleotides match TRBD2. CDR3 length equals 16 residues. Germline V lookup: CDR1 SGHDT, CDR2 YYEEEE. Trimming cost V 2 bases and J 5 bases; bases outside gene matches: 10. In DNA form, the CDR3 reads TGTGCCAGCAGCTTCTCTCCTAGCGGCGTTAACAATGAGCAGTTCTTC. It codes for CASSFSPSGVNNEQFF.

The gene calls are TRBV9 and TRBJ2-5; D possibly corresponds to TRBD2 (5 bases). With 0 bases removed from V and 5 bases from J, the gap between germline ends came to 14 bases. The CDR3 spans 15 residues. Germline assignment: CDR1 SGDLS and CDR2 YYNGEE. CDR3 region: CASSVGVASWETQYF. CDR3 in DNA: TGTGCCAGCAGCGTAGGGGTAGCGTCATGGGAGACCCAGTACTTC.

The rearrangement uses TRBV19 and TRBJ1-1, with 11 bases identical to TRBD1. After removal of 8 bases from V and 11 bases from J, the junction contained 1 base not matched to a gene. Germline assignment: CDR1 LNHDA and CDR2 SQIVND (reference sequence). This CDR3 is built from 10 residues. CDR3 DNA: TGTGCCAGTGGGACAGGGGGGGCTTTCTTT. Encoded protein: CASGTGGAFF.

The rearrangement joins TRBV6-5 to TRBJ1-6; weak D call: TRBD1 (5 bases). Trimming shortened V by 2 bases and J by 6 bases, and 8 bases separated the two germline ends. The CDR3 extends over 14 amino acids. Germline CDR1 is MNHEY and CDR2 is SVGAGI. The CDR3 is CASSYQGSNSPLHF. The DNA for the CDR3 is TGTGCCAGCAGTTACCAGGGAAGTAATTCACCCCTCCACTTT.

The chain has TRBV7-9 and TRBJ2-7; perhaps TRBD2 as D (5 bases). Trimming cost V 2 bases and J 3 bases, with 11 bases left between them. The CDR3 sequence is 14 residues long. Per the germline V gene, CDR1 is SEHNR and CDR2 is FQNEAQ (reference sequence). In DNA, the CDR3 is TGTGCCAGCAGCTTATCTGCGGGTTTCTACGAGCAGTACTTC. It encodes CASSLSAGFYEQYF.

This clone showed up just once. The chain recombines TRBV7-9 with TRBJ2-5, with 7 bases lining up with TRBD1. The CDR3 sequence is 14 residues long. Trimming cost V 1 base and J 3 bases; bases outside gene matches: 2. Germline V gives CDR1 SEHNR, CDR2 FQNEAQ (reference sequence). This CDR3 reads CASSLGQGEETQYF. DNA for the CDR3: TGTGCCAGCAGCTTAGGACAGGGAGAAGAGACCCAGTACTTC.